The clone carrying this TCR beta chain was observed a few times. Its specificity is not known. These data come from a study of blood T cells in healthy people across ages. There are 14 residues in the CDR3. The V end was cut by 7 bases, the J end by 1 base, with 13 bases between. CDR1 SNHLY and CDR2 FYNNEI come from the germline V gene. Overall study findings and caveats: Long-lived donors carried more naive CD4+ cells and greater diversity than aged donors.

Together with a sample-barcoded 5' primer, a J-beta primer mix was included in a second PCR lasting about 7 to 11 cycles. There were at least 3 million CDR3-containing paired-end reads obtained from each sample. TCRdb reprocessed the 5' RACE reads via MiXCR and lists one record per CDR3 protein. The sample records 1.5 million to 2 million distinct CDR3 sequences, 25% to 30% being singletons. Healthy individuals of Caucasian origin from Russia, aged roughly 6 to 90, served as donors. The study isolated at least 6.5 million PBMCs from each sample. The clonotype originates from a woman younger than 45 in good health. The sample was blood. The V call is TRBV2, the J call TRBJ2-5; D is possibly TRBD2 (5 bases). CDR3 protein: CASTIERGQETQYF. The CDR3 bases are TGTGCCAGCACCATCGAACGGGGCCAAGAGACCCAGTACTTC.